Here is one T cell receptor beta chain with its context. Measured with immunoSEQ multiplex PCR; TCRdb has only the in-frame clones, and not every one. The sample holds 2 million to 3 million clones; over 85% are singletons and the top ten take about 0.39%. The data belong to a study of shared clonotypes between healthy human individuals. This CDR3 contains 15 residues. Deletions cut 5 bases from V and 3 bases from J, with 17 bases between. Germline CDR1 SGHTA, CDR2 FQGTGA. The sequencing sample was made of naive CD4+ T cells from PBMCs. Subset of the sample: CD45RA+ positively selected. The chain carries TRBV7-3 and TRBJ2-7; perhaps TRBD2 as D (5 bases). This clonotype originated in a man in his late teens or twenties in good health. Some clones in this sample may be carry-over from other donors' samples. The CDR3 nucleotides read TGTGCCAGCAGCCCAGGACTCACCCCCGACTACGAGCAGTACTTC. It translates to CASSPGLTPDYEQYF.